Each of the 26 T cell receptor beta chains below was sequenced from the same sample in a study of blood T cell repertoires in COVID-19. The table came from immunoSEQ multiplex PCR; TCRdb's copy has only in-frame clones and leaves some out. The table lists about 260,000 clones, about nine tenths of them singletons. Sequenced: peripheral blood. The receptor set was obtained from a person between 18 and 35 years old with COVID-19, enrolled during active disease.

The chain is built from TRBV10-3 and TRBJ2-7; D may be TRBD1 (5 bases). This CDR3 has 13 residues. Germline CDR1 and CDR2: ENHRY and SYGVKD. Between the trimmed V and J ends, which lost 6 bases and 3 bases, there was a span of 12 bases. The DNA for the CDR3 is TGTGCCATCAGGGGGCAAGAGCTCTACGAGCAGTACTTC. This sequence encodes CAIRGQELYEQYF.

The chain employs TRBV18 and TRBJ1-4; TRBD1 matches at 8 bases. The germline V gene has CDR1 KGHSH and CDR2 LQKENI. V was clipped by 4 bases and J by 7 bases; unmatched bases: 5. This CDR3 comprises 14 residues. This CDR3 is CASSRTGRSEKLFF. The DNA for the CDR3 is TGTGCCAGCTCACGGACAGGGAGGAGTGAAAAACTGTTTTTT.

The V and J genes are TRBV4-1 and TRBJ2-7; the match to TRBD2 covers 7 bases. The CDR3 length is 15 residues. Unmatched junction bases numbered 7, after V lost 0 bases and J lost 5 bases. Per the germline V gene, CDR1 is MGHRA and CDR2 is YSYEKL. CDR3 protein: CASSQEVAGGDEQYF. CDR3 sequence (DNA): TGCGCCAGCAGCCAAGAGGTAGCGGGCGGGGACGAGCAGTACTTC.

V usage is TRBV2 and J usage is TRBJ1-2, with D tentatively TRBD1 (5 bases). CDR3 length: 14 amino acids. CDR1 is SNHLY, CDR2 FYNNEI, per germline. The ends were cut back, 3 bases at V and 3 bases at J, with 11 bases in the middle. The CDR3 DNA is TGTGCCAGCAGTGAGGCAGGGATGGACTATGGCTACACCTTC. This gives the protein CASSEAGMDYGYTF.

This chain joins TRBV29-1 and TRBJ2-2; 7 bases fit TRBD2. Germline assignment: CDR1 SQVTM and CDR2 ANQGSEA. Unmatched junction bases numbered 5, after V lost 4 bases and J lost 6 bases. This CDR3 has 13 residues. The CDR3 DNA sequence: TGCAGCGTTGGTCGGGCGGGAGCCGGGGAGCTGTTTTTT. Its translation: CSVGRAGAGELFF.

J is TRBJ2-7 and V is TRBV5-1; 7 positions match TRBD1. Unmatched junction bases numbered 9, after V lost 4 bases and J lost 2 bases. Germline CDR1 and CDR2: SGHRS and YFSETQ. CDR3 length: 15 amino acids. The chain's CDR3 is CASSRLGDSTYEQYF. Here the CDR3 DNA reads TGCGCCAGCAGCAGGCTAGGGGACAGCACCTACGAGCAGTACTTC.

The chain combines TRBV6-1 with TRBJ2-1, with TRBD2 matching 8 bases. With 4 bases clipped from V and 0 bases from J, the junction kept 11 bases outside the gene matches. The CDR3 spans 18 residues. The germline V gene encodes CDR1 MNHNS and CDR2 SASEGT. The CDR3 DNA is TGTGCCAGCAGTGGGGGGGCCTCAAGCGGGAGCTCCTACAATGAGCAGTTCTTC. This codes for CASSGGASSGSSYNEQFF.

This clone was recorded only once. This sequence joins TRBV4-1 and TRBJ1-4; D remains ambiguous. The CDR3 totals 17 residues. Trimming took 3 bases from V and 7 from J, leaving 21 bases between them. Germline loops: CDR1 MGHRA, CDR2 YSYEKL. The CDR3 coding sequence is TGCGCCAGCAGCCAGCCCCACCGCGGCCGGGGTTTTGAAAAACTGTTTTTT. It specifies CASSQPHRGRGFEKLFF.

This clone was found once. The V and J genes are TRBV2 and TRBJ1-5; D not certain. Trimming pared 3 bases from V and 5 bases from J, leaving 14 bases between. Germline assignment: CDR1 SNHLY and CDR2 FYNNEI. The CDR3 spans 15 residues. CDR3 in amino acids: CASSDGGFFDQPQHF. The CDR3 coding sequence is TGTGCCAGCAGTGATGGAGGGTTTTTCGATCAGCCCCAGCATTTT.

The chain is built from TRBV2 and TRBJ2-7; D may be TRBD2 (7 bases). The CDR3 is 13 amino acids. In germline, CDR1 is SNHLY, CDR2 FYNNEI. The CDR3 nucleotides are TGTGCAGTTCGGGGGGCGCTGGCATACGAGCAGTACTTC. Its protein product is CAVRGALAYEQYF.

This chain links TRBV2 with TRBJ2-7; possibly TRBD1 for D (6 bases). The CDR3 is 14 residues long. The germline gives CDR1 SNHLY, CDR2 FYNNEI. Trimming pared 7 bases from V and 2 bases from J, leaving 15 bases between. The DNA of the CDR3 is TGTGCCAGCAACCTAGACAGGAACCCCTACGAGCAGTACTTC. This encodes CASNLDRNPYEQYF. Variable domain in full (rest from reference TRBV2 and TRBJ2-7): EPEVTQTPSHQVTQMGQEVILRCVPISNHLYFYWYRQILGQKVEFLVSFYNNEISEKSEIFDDQFSVERPDGSNFTLKIRSTKLEDSAMYFCASNLDRNPYEQYFGPGTRLTVT.

V is TRBV2 and J is TRBJ2-1, with D perhaps matching TRBD2 (6 bases). The CDR3 runs 15 residues. V was shortened by 0 bases and J by 2 bases, with 8 bases between the two germline ends. Germline values: CDR1 SNHLY, CDR2 FYNNEI. CDR3 region: CASSEAGLAYNEQFF. CDR3 in DNA: TGTGCCAGCAGTGAAGCGGGACTTGCCTACAATGAGCAGTTCTTC.

The chain is built from TRBV9 and TRBJ2-2; 7 bases are a match to TRBD2. Germline CDR1 reads SGDLS; CDR2 reads YYNGEE. Unmatched junction bases numbered 5, after V lost 3 bases and J lost 0 bases. The CDR3 contains 16 residues. CDR3 bases: TGTGCCAGCAGCGCCTATCTAGCGGCGAACACCGGGGAGCTGTTTTTT. Amino acid sequence: CASSAYLAANTGELFF. The variable domain in full, with the rest retrieved from reference TRBV9 and TRBJ2-2, is DSGVTQTPKHLITATGQRVTLRCSPRSGDLSVYWYQQSLDQGLQFLIQYYNGEERAKGNILERFSAQQFPDLHSELNLSSLELGDSALYFCASSAYLAANTGELFFGEGSRLTVL.

This chain connects TRBV11-3 to TRBJ2-2; D remains ambiguous. The CDR3 length is 14 residues. Germline V gene lookup returns CDR1 SGHNT and CDR2 YENEEA. Trimming removed 0 bases from V and 4 bases from J, with 6 bases in between. The CDR3 loop is CASSLDVSTGELFF. The CDR3 DNA sequence: TGTGCCAGCAGCTTAGATGTGAGCACCGGGGAGCTGTTTTTT.

CDR3 protein: CASSVDSTTEAFF. CDR3 bases: TGTGCCAGCAGCGTGGACAGCACGACTGAAGCTTTCTTT. The rearrangement uses TRBV7-3 and TRBJ1-1; a weak D match, TRBD1 (6 bases). V lost 5 bases and J lost 5, with 12 bases in between. In germline, CDR1 is SGHTA, CDR2 FQGTGA. The CDR3 runs 13 residues.

This chain uses TRBV7-9 with TRBJ1-1; the D gene is possibly TRBD1 (5 bases). Trimming stripped 4 bases from V and 6 bases from J, with 18 bases between. CDR1 and CDR2 from the germline V gene are SEHNR and FQNEAQ (reference sequence). The CDR3 contains 15 residues. The CDR3 region is CASSSVQQGESEAFF. As DNA, the CDR3 is TGTGCCAGCAGCTCGGTACAGCAAGGGGAATCTGAAGCTTTCTTT.

V gene TRBV27 combines with J gene TRBJ2-7; 7 bases are a match to TRBD1. The trim removed 6 bases at V and 4 bases at J, leaving 6 bases unmatched. Looked up from germline, CDR1 is MNHEY and CDR2 is SMNVEV (reference sequence). The CDR3 has 13 amino acids. CDR3 in amino acids: CASRSRQGYEQYF. CDR3 DNA sequence: TGTGCCAGCAGAAGTAGACAGGGATACGAGCAGTACTTC.

This rearrangement joins TRBV7-9 to TRBJ2-2; D is perhaps TRBD2 (6 bases). Trimming stripped 0 bases from V and 5 bases from J, with 13 bases between. The CDR3 covers 16 residues. Germline-derived CDR1 and CDR2 are SEHNR and FQNEAQ (reference sequence). The CDR3 DNA follows: TGTGCCAGCAGCTTAGCAAACCGGGGGTGGACCGGGGAGCTGTTTTTT. Its protein product is CASSLANRGWTGELFF.

The chain joins TRBV6-6 to TRBJ2-3; a weak D match, TRBD2 (6 bases). Germline assignment: CDR1 MNHNY and CDR2 SVGAGI (reference sequence). The CDR3 length is 12 residues. The V and J ends lost 6 bases and 6 bases respectively, with 10 bases between them. The CDR3 DNA reads TGTGCCAGCAGGGGGGGAAGGGATACGCAGTATTTT. Residues: CASRGGRDTQYF.

The genes are TRBV9 and TRBJ1-3; D gene ambiguous. Germline V gene sequence: CDR1 SGDLS, CDR2 YYNGEE. The CDR3 has 16 amino acids. Trimming took 0 bases from V and 8 from J, leaving 18 bases between them. The CDR3 bases are TGTGCCAGCAGCGTAGGGTCCTCAGCCCCCCGGGACACCATATATTTT. Protein product: CASSVGSSAPRDTIYF. Together with reference TRBV9 and TRBJ1-3, the CDR3 gives the full variable domain: DSGVTQTPKHLITATGQRVTLRCSPRSGDLSVYWYQQSLDQGLQFLIQYYNGEERAKGNILERFSAQQFPDLHSELNLSSLELGDSALYFCASSVGSSAPRDTIYFGEGSWLTVV.

This clone came up a few times. The chain carries TRBV5-4 and TRBJ1-6, with TRBD1 as a possible D gene (6 bases). With 3 bases removed from V and 7 bases from J, the gap between germline ends came to 17 bases. The CDR3 loop spans 16 amino acids. Germline-derived CDR1 and CDR2 are SGHNT and YYREEE (reference sequence). The CDR3 here is CASSSRLGGANSPLHF. The CDR3 bases are TGTGCCAGCAGCTCTCGGTTGGGGGGGGCCAATTCACCCCTCCACTTT. Full variable domain (outside the CDR3, taken from reference TRBV5-4 and TRBJ1-6): ETGVTQSPTHLIKTRGQQVTLRCSSQSGHNTVSWYQQALGQGPQFIFQYYREEENGRGNFPPRFSGLQFPNYSSELNVNALELDDSALYLCASSSRLGGANSPLHFGNGTRLTVT.

This chain uses TRBV4-1 with TRBJ1-2; the match to TRBD1 covers 7 bases. Germline CDR1 is MGHRA and CDR2 is YSYEKL. The CDR3 covers 17 residues. The trim removed 0 bases at V and 2 bases at J, leaving 9 bases unmatched. CDR3 sequence (DNA): TGCGCCAGCAGCCAAGAACCCCCCCCGACAGGGAACTATGGCTACACCTTC. Encoded protein: CASSQEPPPTGNYGYTF.

The rearrangement links TRBV7-9 to TRBJ2-2, with TRBD2 matching 7 bases. Germline V gene data show CDR1 as SEHNR and CDR2 as FQNEAQ (reference sequence). The CDR3 has 17 amino acids. After removal of 7 bases from V and 0 bases from J, the junction contained 11 bases not matched to a gene. This chain's CDR3 is CASNTNPREANTGELFF. The CDR3 bases are TGTGCCAGCAACACAAACCCTCGGGAGGCGAACACCGGGGAGCTGTTTTTT.

V and J are TRBV7-9 and TRBJ2-4, with D unclear. Between the trimmed V and J ends, which lost 2 bases and 5 bases, there was a span of 10 bases. Per germline, CDR1 SEHNR and CDR2 FQNEAQ (reference sequence). The CDR3 runs 14 residues. As DNA, the CDR3 is TGTGCCAGCAGCTTACAGTCGCCGCAAAACATTCAGTACTTC. Its translation: CASSLQSPQNIQYF.

The J gene is TRBJ2-1, the V gene TRBV18; D is undetermined. Trimming left V 3 bases short and J 7 bases short, with 4 bases between. In germline, CDR1 is KGHSH, CDR2 LQKENI. The CDR3 runs 11 residues. In nucleotides, the CDR3 is TGTGCCAGCTCACCCGAGAATGAGCAGTTCTTC. It encodes CASSPENEQFF.

The chain employs TRBV6-1 and TRBJ2-1, with 7 bases fitting TRBD2. This CDR3 comprises 18 residues. The germline V gene has CDR1 MNHNS and CDR2 SASEGT. The trim removed 3 bases at V and 3 bases at J, leaving 14 bases unmatched. CDR3 amino acids: CASSEASGSSPYYNEQFF. CDR3 DNA: TGTGCCAGCAGTGAGGCTAGCGGAAGTAGTCCCTACTACAATGAGCAGTTCTTC.